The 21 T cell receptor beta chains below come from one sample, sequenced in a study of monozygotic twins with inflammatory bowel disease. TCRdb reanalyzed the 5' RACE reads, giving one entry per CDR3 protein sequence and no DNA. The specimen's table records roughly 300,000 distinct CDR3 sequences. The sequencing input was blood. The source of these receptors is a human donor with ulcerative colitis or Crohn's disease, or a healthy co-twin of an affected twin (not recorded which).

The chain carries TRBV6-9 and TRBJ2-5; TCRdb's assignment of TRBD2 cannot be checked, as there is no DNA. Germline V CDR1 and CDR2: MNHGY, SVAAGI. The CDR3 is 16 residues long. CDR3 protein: CASSYLGLASGETQYF.

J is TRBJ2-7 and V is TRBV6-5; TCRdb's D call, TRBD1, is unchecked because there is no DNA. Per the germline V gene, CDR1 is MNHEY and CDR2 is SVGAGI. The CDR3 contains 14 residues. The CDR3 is CASITGQKRNEQYF.

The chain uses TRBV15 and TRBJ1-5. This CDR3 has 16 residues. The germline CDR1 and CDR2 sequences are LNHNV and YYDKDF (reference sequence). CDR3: CATSPRRSFSNQLQHF.

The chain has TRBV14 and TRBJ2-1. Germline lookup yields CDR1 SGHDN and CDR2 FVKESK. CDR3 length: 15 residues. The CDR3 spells CASSQDLSAYNEQFF.

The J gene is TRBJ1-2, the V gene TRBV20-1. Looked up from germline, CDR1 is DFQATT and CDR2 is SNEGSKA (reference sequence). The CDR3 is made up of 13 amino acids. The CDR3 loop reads CSAGHDRNVGYTF.

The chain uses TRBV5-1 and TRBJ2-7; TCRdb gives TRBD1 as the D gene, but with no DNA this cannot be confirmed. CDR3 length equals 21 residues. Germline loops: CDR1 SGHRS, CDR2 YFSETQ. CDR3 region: CASSLEAFGTGRNRNGYEQYF.

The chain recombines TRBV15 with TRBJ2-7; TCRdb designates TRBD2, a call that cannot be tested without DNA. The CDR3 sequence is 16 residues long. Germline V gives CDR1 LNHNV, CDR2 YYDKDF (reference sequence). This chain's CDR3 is CATSRDLGSGGYEQYF.

The CDR3 loop is CASSIGGFNQPQHF. The V and J genes are TRBV19 and TRBJ1-5. This CDR3 comprises 14 residues. Per the germline V gene, CDR1 is LNHDA and CDR2 is SQIVND (reference sequence).

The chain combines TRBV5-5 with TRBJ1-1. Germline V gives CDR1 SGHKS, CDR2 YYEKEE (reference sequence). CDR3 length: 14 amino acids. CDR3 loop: CASSLYGRDTEAFF.

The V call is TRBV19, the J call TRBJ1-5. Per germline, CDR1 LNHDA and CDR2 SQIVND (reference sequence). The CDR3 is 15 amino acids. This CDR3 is CASSIGRPIGQPQHF.

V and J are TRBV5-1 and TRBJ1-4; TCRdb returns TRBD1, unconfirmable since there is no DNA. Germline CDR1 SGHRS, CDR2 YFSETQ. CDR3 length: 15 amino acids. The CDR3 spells CASSSGQTKDEKLFF. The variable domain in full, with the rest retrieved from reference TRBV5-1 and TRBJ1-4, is KAGVTQTPRYLIKTRGQQVTLSCSPISGHRSVSWYQQTPGQGLQFLFEYFSETQRNKGNFPGRFSGRQFSNSRSEMNVSTLELGDSALYLCASSSGQTKDEKLFFGSGTQLSVL.

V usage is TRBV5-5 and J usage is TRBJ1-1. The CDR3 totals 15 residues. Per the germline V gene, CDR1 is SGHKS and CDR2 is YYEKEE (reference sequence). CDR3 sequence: CASSWVATVNTEAFF.

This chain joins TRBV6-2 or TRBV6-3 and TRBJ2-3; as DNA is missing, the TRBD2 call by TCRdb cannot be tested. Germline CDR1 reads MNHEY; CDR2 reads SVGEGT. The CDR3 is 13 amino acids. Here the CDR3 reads CLVRGMFTDTQYF.

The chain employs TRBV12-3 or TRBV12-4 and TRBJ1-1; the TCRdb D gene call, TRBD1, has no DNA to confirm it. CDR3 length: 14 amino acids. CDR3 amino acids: CASRLQGEGSEAFF.

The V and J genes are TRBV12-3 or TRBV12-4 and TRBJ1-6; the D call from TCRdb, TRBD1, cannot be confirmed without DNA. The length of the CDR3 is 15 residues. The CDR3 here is CASSLGQGRISPLHF.

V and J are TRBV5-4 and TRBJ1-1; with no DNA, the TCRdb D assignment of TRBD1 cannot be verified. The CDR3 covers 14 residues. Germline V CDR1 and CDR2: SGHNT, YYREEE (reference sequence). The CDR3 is CASGTQGLSTEAFF.

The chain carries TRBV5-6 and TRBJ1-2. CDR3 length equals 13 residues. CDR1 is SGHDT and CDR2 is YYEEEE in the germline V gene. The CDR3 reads CASSLSGPEGYTF. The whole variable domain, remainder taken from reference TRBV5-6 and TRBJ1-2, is DAGVTQSPTHLIKTRGQQVTLRCSPKSGHDTVSWYQQALGQGPQFIFQYYEEEERQRGNFPDRFSGHQFPNYSSELNVNALLLGDSALYLCASSLSGPEGYTFGSGTRLTVV.

The CDR3 sequence is CASTRLAGGPYEQYF. The chain has TRBV6-1 and TRBJ2-7; TCRdb's D call of TRBD2 is untestable without DNA. The CDR3 is 15 residues long. Germline V gene sequence: CDR1 MNHNS, CDR2 SASEGT.

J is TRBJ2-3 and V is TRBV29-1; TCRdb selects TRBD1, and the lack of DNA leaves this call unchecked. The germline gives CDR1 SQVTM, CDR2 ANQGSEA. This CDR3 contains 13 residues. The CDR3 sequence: CSVSTGVADTQYF.

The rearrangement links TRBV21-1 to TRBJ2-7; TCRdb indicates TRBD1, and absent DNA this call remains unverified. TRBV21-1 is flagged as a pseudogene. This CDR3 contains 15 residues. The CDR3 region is CASSNIWGQNYEQYF.

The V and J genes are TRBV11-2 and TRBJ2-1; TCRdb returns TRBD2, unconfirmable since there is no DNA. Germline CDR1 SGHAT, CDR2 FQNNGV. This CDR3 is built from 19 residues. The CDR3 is CASSLRTSGNSLSYNEQFF. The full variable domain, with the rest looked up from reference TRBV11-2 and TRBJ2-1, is EAGVAQSPRYKIIEKRQSVAFWCNPISGHATLYWYQQILGQGPKLLIQFQNNGVVDDSQLPKDRFSAERLKGVDSTLKIQPAKLEDSAVYLCASSLRTSGNSLSYNEQFFGPGTRLTVL.